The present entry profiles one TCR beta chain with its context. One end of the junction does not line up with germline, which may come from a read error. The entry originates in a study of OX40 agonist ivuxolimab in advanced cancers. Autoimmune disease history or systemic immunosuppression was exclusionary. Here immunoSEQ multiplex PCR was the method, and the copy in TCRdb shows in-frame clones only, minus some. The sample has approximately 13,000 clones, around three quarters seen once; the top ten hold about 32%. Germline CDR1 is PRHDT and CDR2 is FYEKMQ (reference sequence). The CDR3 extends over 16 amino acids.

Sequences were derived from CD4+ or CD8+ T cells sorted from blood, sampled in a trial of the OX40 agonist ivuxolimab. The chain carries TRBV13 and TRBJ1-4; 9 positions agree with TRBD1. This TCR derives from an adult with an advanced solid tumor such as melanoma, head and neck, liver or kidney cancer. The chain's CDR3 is CASSSTNRGLSENLFF. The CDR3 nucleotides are TGTGCCAGCAGCTCGACAAACAGGGGGCTGAGTGAAAACCTGTTTTTC.